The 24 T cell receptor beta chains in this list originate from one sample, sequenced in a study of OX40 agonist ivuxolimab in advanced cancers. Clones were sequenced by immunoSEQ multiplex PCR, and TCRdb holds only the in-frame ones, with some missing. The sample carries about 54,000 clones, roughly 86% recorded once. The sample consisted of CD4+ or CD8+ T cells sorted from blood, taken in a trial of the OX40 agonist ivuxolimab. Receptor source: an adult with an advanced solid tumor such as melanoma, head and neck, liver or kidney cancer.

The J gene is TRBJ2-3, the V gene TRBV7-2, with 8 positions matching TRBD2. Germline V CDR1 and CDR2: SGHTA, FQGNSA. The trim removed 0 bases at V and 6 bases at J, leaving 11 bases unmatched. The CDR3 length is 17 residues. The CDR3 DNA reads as TGTGCCAGCAGCTTAGCGGGGCGGGGGGCCCGCGGGGATACGCAGTATTTT. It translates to CASSLAGRGARGDTQYF. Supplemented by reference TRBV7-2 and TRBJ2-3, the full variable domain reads GAGVSQSPSNKVTEKGKDVELRCDPISGHTALYWYRQSLGQGLEFLIYFQGNSAPDKSGLPSDRFSAERTGGSVSTLTIQRTQQEDSAVYLCASSLAGRGARGDTQYFGPGTRLTVL.

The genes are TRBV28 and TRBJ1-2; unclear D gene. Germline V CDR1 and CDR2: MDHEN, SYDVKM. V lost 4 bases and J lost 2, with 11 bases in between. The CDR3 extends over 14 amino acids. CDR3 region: CASSSPDGNYGYTF. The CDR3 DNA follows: TGTGCCAGCAGTTCGCCGGACGGAAACTATGGCTACACCTTC.

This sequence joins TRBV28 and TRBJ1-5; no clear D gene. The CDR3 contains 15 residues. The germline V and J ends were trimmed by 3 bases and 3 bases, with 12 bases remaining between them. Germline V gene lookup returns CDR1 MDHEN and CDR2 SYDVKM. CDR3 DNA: TGTGCCAGCAGTTTGAAGCGACTGAACAATCAGCCCCAGCATTTT. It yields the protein CASSLKRLNNQPQHF.

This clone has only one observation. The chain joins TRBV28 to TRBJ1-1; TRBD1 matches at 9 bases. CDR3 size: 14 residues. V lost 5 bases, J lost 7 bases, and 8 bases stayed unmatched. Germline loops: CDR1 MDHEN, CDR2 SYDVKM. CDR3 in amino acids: CASSPPDRGVEAFF. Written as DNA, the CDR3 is TGTGCCAGCAGTCCCCCTGACAGGGGGGTTGAAGCTTTCTTT.

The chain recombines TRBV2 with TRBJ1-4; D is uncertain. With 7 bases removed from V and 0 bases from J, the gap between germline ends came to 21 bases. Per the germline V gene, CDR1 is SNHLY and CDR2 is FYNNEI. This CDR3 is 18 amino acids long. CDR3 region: CASKLGLYFAATNEKLFF. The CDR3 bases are TGTGCCAGCAAGCTAGGACTGTACTTCGCTGCAACTAATGAAAAACTGTTTTTT.

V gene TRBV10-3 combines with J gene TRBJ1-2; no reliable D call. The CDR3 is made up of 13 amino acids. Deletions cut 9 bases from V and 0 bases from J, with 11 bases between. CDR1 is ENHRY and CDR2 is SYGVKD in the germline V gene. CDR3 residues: CAMAITPNYGYTF. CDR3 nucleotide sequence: TGTGCCATGGCGATCACACCTAACTATGGCTACACCTTC.

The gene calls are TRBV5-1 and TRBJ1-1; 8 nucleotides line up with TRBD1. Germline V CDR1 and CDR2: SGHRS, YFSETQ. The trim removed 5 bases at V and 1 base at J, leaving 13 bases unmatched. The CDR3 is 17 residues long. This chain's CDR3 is CASRRPGGAKKNTEAFF. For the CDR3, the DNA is TGCGCCAGCAGACGGCCAGGGGGCGCCAAGAAGAACACTGAAGCTTTCTTT.

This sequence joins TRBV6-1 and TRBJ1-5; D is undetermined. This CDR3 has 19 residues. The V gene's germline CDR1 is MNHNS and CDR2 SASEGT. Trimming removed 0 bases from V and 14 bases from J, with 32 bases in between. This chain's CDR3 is CASSEARVAEQFKSAPEHF. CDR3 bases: TGTGCCAGCAGTGAAGCGCGAGTAGCAGAACAGTTCAAATCAGCCCCAGAGCATTTT.

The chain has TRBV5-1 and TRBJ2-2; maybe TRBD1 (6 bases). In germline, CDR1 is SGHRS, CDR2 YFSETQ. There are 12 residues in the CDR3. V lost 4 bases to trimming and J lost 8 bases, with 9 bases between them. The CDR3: CASSTGSGELFF. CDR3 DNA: TGCGCCAGCAGCACAGGGTCTGGGGAGCTGTTTTTT.

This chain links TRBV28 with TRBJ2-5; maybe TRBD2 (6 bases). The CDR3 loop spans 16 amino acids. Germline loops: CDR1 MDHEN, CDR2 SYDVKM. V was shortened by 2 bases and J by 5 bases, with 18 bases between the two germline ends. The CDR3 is CASSLRGTPNTETQYF. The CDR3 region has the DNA TGTGCCAGCAGTTTAAGAGGGACTCCAAATACGGAGACCCAGTACTTC.

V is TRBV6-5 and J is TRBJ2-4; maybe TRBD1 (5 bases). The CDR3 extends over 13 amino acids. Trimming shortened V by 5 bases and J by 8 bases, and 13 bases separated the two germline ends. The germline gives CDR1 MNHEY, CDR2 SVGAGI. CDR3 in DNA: TGTGCCAGCAGTGAAAGGGGTTCGCACATTCAGTACTTC. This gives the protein CASSERGSHIQYF.

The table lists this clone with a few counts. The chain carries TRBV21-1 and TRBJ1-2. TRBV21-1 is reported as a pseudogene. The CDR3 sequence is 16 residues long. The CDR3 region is CASSKALGPVHYGYTF. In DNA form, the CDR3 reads TGTGCCAGCAGCAAAGCGTTGGGACCGGTTCACTATGGCTACACCTTC.

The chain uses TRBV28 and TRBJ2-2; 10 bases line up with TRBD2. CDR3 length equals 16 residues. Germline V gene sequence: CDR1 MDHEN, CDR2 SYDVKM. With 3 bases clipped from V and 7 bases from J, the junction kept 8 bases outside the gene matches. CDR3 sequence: CASSLWLAGVGGELFF. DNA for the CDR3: TGTGCCAGCAGTTTGTGGCTAGCGGGAGTGGGCGGGGAGCTGTTTTTT.

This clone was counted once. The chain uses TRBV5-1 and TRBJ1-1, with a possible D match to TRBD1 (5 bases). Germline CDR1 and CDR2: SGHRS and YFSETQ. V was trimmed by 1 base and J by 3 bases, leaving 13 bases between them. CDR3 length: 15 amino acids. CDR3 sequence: CASSLFGSGDTEAFF. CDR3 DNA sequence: TGCGCCAGCAGCTTGTTTGGCTCGGGGGACACTGAAGCTTTCTTT.

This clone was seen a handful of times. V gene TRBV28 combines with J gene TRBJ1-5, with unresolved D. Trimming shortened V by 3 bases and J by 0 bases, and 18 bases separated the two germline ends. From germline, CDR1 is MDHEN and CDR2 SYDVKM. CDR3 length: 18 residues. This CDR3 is CASSFEDWVLGSNQPQHF. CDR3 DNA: TGTGCCAGCAGTTTTGAAGATTGGGTTCTTGGTAGCAATCAGCCCCAGCATTTT.

The CDR3, as DNA: TGTGCCAGCTCACCAGCCCTCATGGGCGGGAGGCTAACCTACAATGAGCAGTTCTTC. It is translated as CASSPALMGGRLTYNEQFF. V is TRBV18 and J is TRBJ2-1; 8 bases are a match to TRBD2. Germline V gene lookup returns CDR1 KGHSH and CDR2 LQKENI. The V gene end was trimmed by 2 bases and the J gene end by 2 bases; junction bases not matched to a gene: 14. The CDR3 totals 19 residues.

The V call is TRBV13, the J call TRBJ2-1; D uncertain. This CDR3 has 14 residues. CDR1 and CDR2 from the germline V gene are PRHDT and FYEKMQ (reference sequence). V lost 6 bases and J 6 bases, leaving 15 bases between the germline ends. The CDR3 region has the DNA TGTGCCAGCAGACTTAGGGTTTCACGCAATGAGCAGTTCTTC. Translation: CASRLRVSRNEQFF.

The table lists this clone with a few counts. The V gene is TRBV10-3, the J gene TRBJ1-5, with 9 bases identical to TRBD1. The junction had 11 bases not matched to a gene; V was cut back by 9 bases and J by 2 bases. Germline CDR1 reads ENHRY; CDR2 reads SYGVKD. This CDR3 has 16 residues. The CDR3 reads CAISGTGIERNQPQHF. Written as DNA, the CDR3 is TGTGCCATATCCGGGACAGGGATTGAGCGCAATCAGCCCCAGCATTTT.

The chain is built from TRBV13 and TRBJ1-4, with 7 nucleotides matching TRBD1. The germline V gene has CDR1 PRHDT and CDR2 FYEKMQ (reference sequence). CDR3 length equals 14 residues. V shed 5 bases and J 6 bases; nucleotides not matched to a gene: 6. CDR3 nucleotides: TGTGCCAGCAGCCAAAATCAGGGGGATGAAAAACTGTTTTTT. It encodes CASSQNQGDEKLFF.

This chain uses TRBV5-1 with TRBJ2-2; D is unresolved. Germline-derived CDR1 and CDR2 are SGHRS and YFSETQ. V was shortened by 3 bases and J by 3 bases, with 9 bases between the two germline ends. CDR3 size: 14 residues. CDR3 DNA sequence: TGCGCCAGCAGCTCCCAATCCCACACCGGGGAGCTGTTTTTT. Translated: CASSSQSHTGELFF.

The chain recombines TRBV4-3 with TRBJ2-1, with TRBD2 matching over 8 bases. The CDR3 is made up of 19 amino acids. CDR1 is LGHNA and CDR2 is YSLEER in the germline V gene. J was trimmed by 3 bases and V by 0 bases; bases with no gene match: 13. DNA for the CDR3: TGCGCCAGCAGCCAAGATCCCTTCGAAGCGGGAGAGAGCTACAATGAGCAGTTCTTC. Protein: CASSQDPFEAGESYNEQFF.

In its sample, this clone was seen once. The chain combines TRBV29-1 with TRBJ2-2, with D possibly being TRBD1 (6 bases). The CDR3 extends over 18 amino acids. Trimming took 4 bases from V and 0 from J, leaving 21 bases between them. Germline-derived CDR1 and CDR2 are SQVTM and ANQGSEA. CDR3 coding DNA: TGCAGCGTTGCCATAGGGACAAACCTCTACTCGAACACCGGGGAGCTGTTTTTT. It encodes CSVAIGTNLYSNTGELFF.

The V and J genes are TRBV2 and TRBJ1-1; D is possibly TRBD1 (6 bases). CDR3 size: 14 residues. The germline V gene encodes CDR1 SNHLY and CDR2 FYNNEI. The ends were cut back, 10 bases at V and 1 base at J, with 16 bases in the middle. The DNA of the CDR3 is TGTGCCACCAGGAGGGGGAGCGGGAACACTGAAGCTTTCTTT. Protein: CATRRGSGNTEAFF.

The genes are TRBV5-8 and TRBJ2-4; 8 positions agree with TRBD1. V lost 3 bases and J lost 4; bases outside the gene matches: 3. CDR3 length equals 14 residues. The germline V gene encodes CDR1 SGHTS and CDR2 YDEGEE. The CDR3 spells CASSSDRVKNIQYF. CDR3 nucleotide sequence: TGTGCCAGCAGCTCGGACAGGGTAAAAAACATTCAGTACTTC.